The source of this T cell receptor (beta chain) is a study of blood T cell repertoires in COVID-19. Background on the study: Donors in the United States, Italy and Spain gave samples during acute or convalescent COVID-19. Sample material is recorded as cDNA or gDNA derived from T cells, B-cell-depleted T cells, or PBMCs.

Authors' data handling: Amplification from reference gene primers served as the basis for estimated nucleated cell counts. Here immunoSEQ multiplex PCR was the method, and the copy in TCRdb shows in-frame clones only, minus some. That table supplies the V and J calls and clone size; D and trimming were determined from the DNA. The sample holds roughly 120,000 clones, around 85% seen once. CDR3 length: 17 amino acids. In germline, CDR1 is SGHTS, CDR2 YDEGEE. The V and J ends lost 0 bases and 4 bases, in that order; junction bases with no gene match: 9. Specimen: peripheral blood. The V gene is TRBV5-8, the J gene TRBJ1-5, with 8 bases matching TRBD1. The origin of this receptor is a woman aged 80 or older with COVID-19, enrolled during active disease. This CDR3 reads CASSLVPGQAPNQPQHF. In nucleotides, the CDR3 is TGTGCCAGCAGCTTGGTGCCGGGACAGGCGCCTAATCAGCCCCAGCATTTT.